The 31 T cell receptor beta chains listed next were all sequenced from one sample in a study of cytomegalovirus exposure and HLA in healthy donors. It was with 60 Vbeta and 13 Jbeta primers that the PCR ran. Using immunoSEQ multiplex PCR, the repertoire was profiled, and TCRdb retains in-frame clones only, with some absent. Counted here are about 100,000 clones, approximately 81% occurring once; the ten biggest clones make up around an eighth. The sample comprised PBMCs. Source of these receptors: a male donor in good health and CMV-seropositive.

The chain couples TRBV2 to TRBJ1-5; D is unclear. This CDR3 is built from 12 residues. V dropped 6 bases and J dropped 4 bases, with 7 bases sitting between them. CDR1 SNHLY and CDR2 FYNNEI come from the germline V gene. The CDR3 protein is CASRSVNQPQHF. In nucleotides, the CDR3 is TGTGCCAGCAGGAGCGTAAATCAGCCCCAGCATTTT. The full variable domain, its missing parts supplied by reference TRBV2 and TRBJ1-5, is EPEVTQTPSHQVTQMGQEVILRCVPISNHLYFYWYRQILGQKVEFLVSFYNNEISEKSEIFDDQFSVERPDGSNFTLKIRSTKLEDSAMYFCASRSVNQPQHFGDGTRLSIL.

The V gene is TRBV11-2, the J gene TRBJ1-4, with a tentative D call TRBD1 (6 bases). Germline lookup yields CDR1 SGHAT and CDR2 FQNNGV. The V and J ends lost 4 bases and 7 bases respectively, with 16 bases between them. This CDR3 is built from 15 residues. CDR3 nucleotides: TGTGCCAGCAGCTCCGTGCGGGGGCGAGGTGAAAAACTGTTTTTT. This translates into CASSSVRGRGEKLFF. Complete variable domain (other parts from reference TRBV11-2 and TRBJ1-4): EAGVAQSPRYKIIEKRQSVAFWCNPISGHATLYWYQQILGQGPKLLIQFQNNGVVDDSQLPKDRFSAERLKGVDSTLKIQPAKLEDSAVYLCASSSVRGRGEKLFFGSGTQLSVL.

V gene TRBV6-6 combines with J gene TRBJ2-3; 9 nucleotides agree with TRBD1. Trimming at V came to 5 bases and at J to 1 base, leaving 4 bases not matched to a gene. The CDR3 loop spans 15 amino acids. The V gene's germline CDR1 is MNHNY and CDR2 SVGAGI (reference sequence). This chain's CDR3 is CASSPRDRGTDTQYF. The DNA of the CDR3 is TGTGCCAGCAGTCCCCGGGACAGGGGCACAGATACGCAGTATTTT.

CDR3 protein: CASSMATGIDTEAFF. CDR3 sequence (DNA): TGTGCCAGTAGTATGGCGACAGGGATCGACACTGAAGCTTTCTTT. The chain recombines TRBV19 with TRBJ1-1, with 7 bases that match TRBD1. Trimming removed 3 bases from V and 3 bases from J; junction bases left unmatched: 7. Germline V gives CDR1 LNHDA, CDR2 SQIVND (reference sequence). The CDR3 length is 15 residues.

Only a few counts were recorded for this clone. The V and J genes are TRBV29-1 and TRBJ1-1; TRBD1 might be the D (5 bases). The CDR3 runs to 14 residues. Trimming pared 3 bases from V and 0 bases from J, leaving 11 bases between. Germline loops: CDR1 SQVTM, CDR2 ANQGSEA. DNA for the CDR3: TGCAGCGTTGATCTACGACAGATGAACACTGAAGCTTTCTTT. This encodes CSVDLRQMNTEAFF.

The chain links TRBV12-1 to TRBJ1-5; no DNA check was done on the table's D call, TRBD1. TRBV12-1 is marked as a pseudogene. The CDR3 consists of 17 residues. The CDR3 sequence is CASSPGQGVYSNQPQHF. The CDR3, as DNA: TGTGCCAGCAGCCCGGGACAGGGCGTCTATAGCAATCAGCCCCAGCATTTT.

The V call is TRBV11-2, the J call TRBJ1-3; 7 bases align to TRBD1. Losses at the gene ends were 3 bases for V and 0 bases for J; bases not matched to a gene: 5. Per germline, CDR1 SGHAT and CDR2 FQNNGV. The CDR3 loop spans 16 amino acids. CDR3 bases: TGTGCCAGCAGCTTCGCGGGACAGCCCTCTGGAAACACCATATATTTT. This translates into CASSFAGQPSGNTIYF.

This chain connects TRBV11-2 to TRBJ1-1; 10 bases match TRBD1. The V and J ends lost 5 bases and 6 bases, in that order; junction bases with no gene match: 6. In germline, CDR1 is SGHAT, CDR2 FQNNGV. This CDR3 comprises 14 residues. The CDR3 region has the DNA TGTGCCAGCAGCCCGGGACAGGGGTACGCTGAAGCTTTCTTT. The encoded protein is CASSPGQGYAEAFF.

CDR3 residues: CASSLRDRGGYGYTF. The CDR3 region has the DNA TGTGCCAGCAGCCTCCGGGACAGGGGAGGCTATGGCTACACCTTC. The chain has TRBV7-9 and TRBJ1-2; TRBD1 aligns across 10 bases. CDR1 is SEHNR, CDR2 FQNEAQ, per germline (reference sequence). This CDR3 is built from 15 residues. V lost 5 bases and J lost 4; bases outside the gene matches: 7. The full variable domain, in which reference TRBV7-9 and TRBJ1-2 provide the parts outside the CDR3, is DTGVSQNPRHKITKRGQNVTFRCDPISEHNRLYWYRQTLGQGPEFLTYFQNEAQLEKSRLLSDRFSAERPKGSFSTLEIQRTEQGDSAMYLCASSLRDRGGYGYTFGSGTRLTVV.

This clone was seen more than once but under ten times. The V gene is TRBV5-8, the J gene TRBJ1-1; possibly TRBD1 for D (6 bases). Trimming took off 5 bases at V and 2 bases at J, with 10 bases between the two ends. Germline loops: CDR1 SGHTS, CDR2 YDEGEE. This CDR3 has 13 amino acids. CDR3 residues: CASRRQDNTEAFF. CDR3 DNA: TGTGCCAGCAGACGACAGGATAACACTGAAGCTTTCTTT. Variable domain in full (rest from reference TRBV5-8 and TRBJ1-1): EAGVTQSPTHLIKTRGQQATLRCSPISGHTSVYWYQQALGLGLQFLLWYDEGEERNRGNFPPRFSGRQFPNYSSELNVNALELEDSALYLCASRRQDNTEAFFGQGTRLTVV.

The chain joins TRBV5-6 to TRBJ2-7; D is unresolved. The CDR3 spans 13 residues. Trimming took 1 base from V and 6 from J, leaving 11 bases between them. Germline V gives CDR1 SGHDT, CDR2 YYEEEE. This chain's CDR3 is CASSLLGGREQYF. In DNA form, the CDR3 reads TGTGCCAGCAGCTTGCTAGGTGGTCGCGAGCAGTACTTC.

This CDR3 reads CASSVDARAGNTGELFF. The CDR3 region has the DNA TGTGCCAGCAGCGTAGATGCAAGGGCGGGGAACACCGGGGAGCTGTTTTTT. This sequence joins TRBV9 and TRBJ2-2; tentatively, D is TRBD2 (5 bases). The CDR3 contains 17 residues. Germline lookup yields CDR1 SGDLS and CDR2 YYNGEE. V was clipped by 0 bases and J by 1 base, with 13 bases between them.

The J gene is TRBJ1-5, the V gene TRBV7-8; perhaps TRBD1 as D (6 bases). This CDR3 is built from 13 residues. Germline loops: CDR1 SGHVS, CDR2 FQNEAQ. V dropped 5 bases and J dropped 6 bases, with 11 bases sitting between them. The CDR3 region has the DNA TGTGCCAGCAGCCAAGGACAGACTCAGCCCCAGCATTTT. Its protein is CASSQGQTQPQHF.

DNA of the CDR3: TGTGCCAGCAGCCCGGACACCTACAATCAGCCCCAGCATTTT. Amino acids: CASSPDTYNQPQHF. The chain couples TRBV7-9 to TRBJ1-5; tentatively, D is TRBD1 (5 bases). The CDR3 covers 14 residues. V lost 5 bases, J lost 3 bases, and 11 bases lay in between. CDR1 and CDR2 (germline): SEHNR, FQNEAQ (reference sequence). The full variable domain, completed using reference TRBV7-9 and TRBJ1-5, is DTGVSQNPRHKITKRGQNVTFRCDPISEHNRLYWYRQTLGQGPEFLTYFQNEAQLEKSRLLSDRFSAERPKGSFSTLEIQRTEQGDSAMYLCASSPDTYNQPQHFGDGTRLSIL.

This clone turned up a few times. The rearrangement links TRBV4-2 to TRBJ2-7; a possible D gene is TRBD1 (6 bases). Between the trimmed V and J ends, which lost 6 bases and 4 bases, there was a span of 10 bases. The CDR3 has 12 amino acids. Germline V gives CDR1 LGHNA, CDR2 YNFKEQ. CDR3 nucleotides: TGTGCCAGCAGTCCCACAGGGTACGAGCAGTACTTC. This encodes CASSPTGYEQYF.

Concerning this clone: This sample also contains other DNA sequences that code for the same CDR3. The chain has TRBV6-4 and TRBJ2-1; TRBD2 agrees at 8 bases. Germline values: CDR1 MRHNA, CDR2 SNTAGT. This CDR3 spans 14 amino acids. V shed 2 bases and J 7 bases; nucleotides not matched to a gene: 4. The CDR3 loop is CASSDGREGNEQFF. CDR3 nucleotide sequence: TGTGCCAGCAGTGACGGACGGGAGGGGAATGAGCAGTTCTTC.

This chain links TRBV10-1 with TRBJ2-7, with D tentatively TRBD2 (5 bases). The CDR3 consists of 13 residues. Trimming pared 4 bases from V and 0 bases from J, leaving 7 bases between. The germline CDR1 and CDR2 sequences are WNHNN and SYGVQD (reference sequence). CDR3 region: CASSAGSSYEQYF. The CDR3 bases are TGCGCCAGCAGTGCTGGGAGCTCCTACGAGCAGTACTTC.

This chain joins TRBV6-1 and TRBJ2-3, with D hard to call. Trimming shortened V by 4 bases and J by 0 bases, and 11 bases separated the two germline ends. Looked up from germline, CDR1 is MNHNS and CDR2 is SASEGT. This CDR3 is built from 15 residues. The CDR3 is CASSALTPSTDTQYF. DNA for the CDR3: TGTGCCAGCAGTGCCCTGACTCCTAGCACAGATACGCAGTATTTT.

This rearrangement joins TRBV4-1 to TRBJ2-5; D gene ambiguous. This CDR3 contains 14 residues. V was cut by 8 bases and J by 1 base, with 14 bases left in between. Germline loops: CDR1 MGHRA, CDR2 YSYEKL. The CDR3 nucleotides are TGCGCCAGCGTTCCGAAGCGTTGCCAAGAGACCCAGTACTTC. This translates into CASVPKRCQETQYF.

Note on this clone: At one end the junction does not follow the germline gene, possibly because of a read error. The CDR3 DNA sequence: TGTGCCGGCAGTTTACGCCCCCCCATTCGTGCGGGGGGTGTAAATGAGCAGTTCTTC. Residues: CAGSLRPPIRAGGVNEQFF. The rearrangement joins TRBV27 to TRBJ2-1; 8 nucleotides line up with TRBD2. This CDR3 is 19 amino acids long. CDR1 and CDR2 (germline): MNHEY, SMNVEV (reference sequence).

The chain recombines TRBV5-1 with TRBJ2-3; D perhaps matches TRBD1 (6 bases). The germline gives CDR1 SGHRS, CDR2 YFSETQ. With 7 bases removed from V and 2 bases from J, the gap between germline ends came to 17 bases. The CDR3 is made up of 15 amino acids. The CDR3 DNA reads TGCGCCAGCGGCCTGACAGGTCTTTTCACAGATACGCAGTATTTT. This encodes CASGLTGLFTDTQYF.

This chain uses TRBV7-9 with TRBJ1-2, with 7 bases aligning to TRBD1. The trim removed 5 bases at V and 8 bases at J, leaving 11 bases unmatched. The CDR3 totals 14 residues. Germline V gene data show CDR1 as SEHNR and CDR2 as FQNEAQ (reference sequence). CDR3 protein: CASSPGQTQRGYTF. As DNA, the CDR3 is TGTGCCAGCAGCCCGGGACAGACTCAACGGGGCTACACCTTC.

The rearrangement uses TRBV7-2 and TRBJ2-7; possible D gene TRBD2, 7 bases. CDR1 is SGHTA, CDR2 FQGNSA, per germline. V lost 3 bases to trimming and J lost 2 bases, with 14 bases between them. This CDR3 is built from 15 residues. The DNA for the CDR3 is TGTGCCAGCAGCTTTGGCGGGGGCAGTCCCTACGAGCAGTACTTC. This codes for CASSFGGGSPYEQYF.

This sequence joins TRBV19 and TRBJ2-7; possibly TRBD1 for D (7 bases). The CDR3 totals 15 residues. Per germline, CDR1 LNHDA and CDR2 SQIVND (reference sequence). V lost 3 bases to trimming and J lost 5 bases, with 17 bases between them. This CDR3 is CASSMTGRFSDEQYF. CDR3 DNA: TGTGCCAGTAGTATGACAGGGAGGTTCAGCGACGAGCAGTACTTC.

The chain joins TRBV7-2 to TRBJ1-1; D might be TRBD1 (6 bases). Germline CDR1 reads SGHTA; CDR2 reads FQGNSA. The V and J ends lost 5 bases and 1 base respectively, with 14 bases between them. This CDR3 is 15 amino acids long. The CDR3 bases are TGTGCCAGCAGCCCCTTCGGGGGGCAGAACACTGAAGCTTTCTTT. Translated, it gives CASSPFGGQNTEAFF.

This chain joins TRBV6-1 and TRBJ2-2, with a weak D call TRBD1 (7 bases). V shed 3 bases and J shed 2 bases, with 16 bases lying between them. The CDR3 covers 17 residues. Germline V gives CDR1 MNHNS, CDR2 SASEGT. The CDR3 is CASSENAGGRNTGELFF. The DNA of the CDR3 is TGTGCCAGCAGTGAGAACGCAGGGGGGAGAAACACCGGGGAGCTGTTTTTT.

This chain links TRBV9 with TRBJ2-3; D might be TRBD2 (5 bases). Germline-derived CDR1 and CDR2 are SGDLS and YYNGEE. The V gene lost 3 bases and the J gene lost 0 bases, with 20 bases spanning the gap. The CDR3 runs to 18 residues. DNA for the CDR3: TGTGCCAGCAGCGAGGGCCCCGCGGGCAGGACTAGCACAGATACGCAGTATTTT. Translated, it gives CASSEGPAGRTSTDTQYF.

V and J are TRBV30 and TRBJ2-5; 8 bases agree with TRBD2. Trimming took 5 bases from V and 1 from J; bases not matched to a gene: 9. The CDR3 length is 15 residues. The V gene's germline CDR1 is GTSNPN and CDR2 SVGIG (reference sequence). The CDR3 is CAWGKGRGGQETQYF. In DNA form, the CDR3 reads TGTGCCTGGGGGAAAGGTCGGGGGGGCCAAGAGACCCAGTACTTC. The variable domain in full, with the rest retrieved from reference TRBV30 and TRBJ2-5, is SQTIHQWPATLVQPVGSPLSLECTVEGTSNPNLYWYRQAAGRGLQLLFYSVGIGQISSEVPQNLSASRPQDRQFILSSKKLLLSDSGFYLCAWGKGRGGQETQYFGPGTRLLVL.

The chain recombines TRBV9 with TRBJ2-5; 8 nucleotides align to TRBD1. The trim removed 0 bases at V and 5 bases at J, leaving 3 bases unmatched. The CDR3 runs to 14 residues. CDR1 is SGDLS, CDR2 YYNGEE, per germline. The CDR3 region is CASSVAGGMETQYF. For the CDR3, the DNA is TGTGCCAGCAGCGTAGCAGGGGGCATGGAGACCCAGTACTTC.

This clone was counted between two and nine times. CDR3 DNA sequence: TGCGCCAGCAGCACCGGACAGGAGAAGGAAAAACTGTTTTTT. Its translation is CASSTGQEKEKLFF. The chain links TRBV5-1 to TRBJ1-4; 7 nucleotides align to TRBD1. The V and J ends lost 4 bases and 8 bases, in that order; junction bases with no gene match: 8. The CDR3 is 14 residues long. Germline-derived CDR1 and CDR2 are SGHRS and YFSETQ.

The chain combines TRBV4-3 with TRBJ1-2; D gene ambiguous. Germline V lookup: CDR1 LGHNA, CDR2 YSLEER. This CDR3 region has 14 residues. V lost 0 bases to trimming and J lost 2 bases, with 7 bases between them. The CDR3 here is CASSQEARNYGYTF. CDR3 DNA sequence: TGCGCCAGCAGCCAAGAGGCCAGAAACTATGGCTACACCTTC.